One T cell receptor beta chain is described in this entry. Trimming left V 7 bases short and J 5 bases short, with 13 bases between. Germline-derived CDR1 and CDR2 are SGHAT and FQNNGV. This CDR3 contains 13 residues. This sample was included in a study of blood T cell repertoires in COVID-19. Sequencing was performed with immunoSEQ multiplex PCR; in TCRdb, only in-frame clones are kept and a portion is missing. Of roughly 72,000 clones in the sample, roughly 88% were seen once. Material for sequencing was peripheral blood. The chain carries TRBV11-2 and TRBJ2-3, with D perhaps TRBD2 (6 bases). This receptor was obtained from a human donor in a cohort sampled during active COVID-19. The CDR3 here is CASTRTGVDTQYF. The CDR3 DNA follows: TGTGCCAGCACCCGTACGGGGGTAGATACGCAGTATTTT.